This T cell receptor beta chain was documented in a study of T cells in Graves' hyperthyroidism and ophthalmopathy. Across the whole study: Peripheral blood was taken when the disease was first diagnosed, before any treatment began.

Those patients with uncontrolled infection, other autoimmune disease, pregnancy or lactation were excluded. This clonotype was seen many times. As yet, its antigen is unknown. The germline V gene encodes CDR1 SGHTA and CDR2 FQGTGA. Between the trimmed V and J ends, which lost 1 base and 7 bases, there was a span of 25 bases. The CDR3 extends over 18 amino acids. RNA transcripts gave rise to amplified TCR beta CDR3 regions. The HTBI primer set was used in a first-round RT-PCR of the TCR CDR3. TCRdb processed the multiplex PCR reads anew with MiXCR; each CDR3 protein has one entry. The table lists 600,000 to 650,000 distinct CDR3 sequences, about a sixth of them singletons, with less than 4.5% in the top ten. Overall study findings and caveats: Appearing also in blood were most of the thyroid clonotypes expanded above 0.001.

The sequencing sample was made of blood. The rearrangement links TRBV7-3 to TRBJ1-2; D is uncertain. This TCR was recovered from a woman in her 30s with Graves' hyperthyroidism. CDR3: CASSLRGYRLFSPGGYTF. As DNA, the CDR3 is TGTGCCAGCAGCTTAAGGGGTTACCGCTTGTTCTCCCCTGGTGGCTACACCTTC.